This T cell receptor beta chain is from a study of vaccination and CD4 T cells after COVID-19. Across the whole study: The cells in question were stimulated using overlapping spike peptides derived from SARS-CoV-2, HCoV-NL63, HCoV-OC43 and HCoV-229E. General study points: In convalescent patients, 304 of 307 vaccine-specific clones were mono-reactive for SARS-CoV-2 spike.

The Oncomine TCR Beta short-read assay was what sequenced the DNA obtained from cultured CD4+ T cells. TCRdb reprocessed the PCR reads via MiXCR and lists one record per CDR3 protein. The profile covers approximately 19,000 distinct CDR3 sequences, with around 80% appearing a single time and about a sixth taken by the ten largest. Of note for this clonotype: Its cognate antigen is unknown.

Germline CDR1 is SNHLY and CDR2 is FYNNEI. Between the trimmed V and J ends, which lost 1 base and 4 bases, there was a span of 14 bases. The CDR3 contains 16 residues. The treatment is: approximately 10-day PBMC culture with coronavirus spike peptide pools or control peptides (ViraFEST assay). The ViraFEST method relied on peptide pools to expand antigen-specific T cells, followed by TCR sequencing. Vaccinated healthy people had never been infected with SARS-CoV-2 before, which was shown by negative nucleocapsid antibodies before and after vaccination. This TCR came from a human donor who received a COVID-19 vaccine. This chain joins TRBV2 and TRBJ2-4, with a weak D call TRBD2 (6 bases). The sequencing used CD4+ T cells from blood, cultured in vitro, collected after SARS-CoV-2 vaccination. The CDR3 loop reads CASSEGEWGRKNIQYF. The CDR3 DNA reads TGTGCCAGCAGTGAAGGGGAATGGGGGAGGAAAAACATTCAGTACTTC.